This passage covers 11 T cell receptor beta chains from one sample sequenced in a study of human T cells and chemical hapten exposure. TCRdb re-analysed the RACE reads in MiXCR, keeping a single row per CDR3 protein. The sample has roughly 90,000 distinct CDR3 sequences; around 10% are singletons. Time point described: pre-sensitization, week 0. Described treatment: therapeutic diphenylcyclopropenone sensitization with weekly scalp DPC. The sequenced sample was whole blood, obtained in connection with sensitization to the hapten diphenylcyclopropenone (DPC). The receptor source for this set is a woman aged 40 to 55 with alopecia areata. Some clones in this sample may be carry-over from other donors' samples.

CDR3 nucleotide sequence: TGTGCCAGCACTGAAACACGGGACAGGACGTACGAGCAGTACTTC. This gives the protein CASTETRDRTYEQYF. The chain couples TRBV6-2 or TRBV6-3 to TRBJ2-7; 8 bases are shared with TRBD1. The CDR3 is 15 amino acids. The J segment lost 4 bases and the V segment lost 7 bases, leaving 12 bases of the junction unmatched. From germline, CDR1 is MNHEY and CDR2 SVGEGT.

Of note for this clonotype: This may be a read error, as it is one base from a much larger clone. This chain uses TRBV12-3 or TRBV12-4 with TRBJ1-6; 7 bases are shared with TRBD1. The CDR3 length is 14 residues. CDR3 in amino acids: CASSPQGESSHLHF. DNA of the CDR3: TGTGCCAGCAGCCCCCAGGGGGAGAGTTCACACCTCCACTTT.

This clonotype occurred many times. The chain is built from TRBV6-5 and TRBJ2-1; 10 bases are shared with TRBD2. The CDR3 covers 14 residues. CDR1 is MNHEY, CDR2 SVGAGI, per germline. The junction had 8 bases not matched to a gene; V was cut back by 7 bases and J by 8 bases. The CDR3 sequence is CASMPAGGHDEQFF. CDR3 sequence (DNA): TGTGCCAGCATGCCAGCGGGGGGGCACGATGAGCAGTTCTTC.

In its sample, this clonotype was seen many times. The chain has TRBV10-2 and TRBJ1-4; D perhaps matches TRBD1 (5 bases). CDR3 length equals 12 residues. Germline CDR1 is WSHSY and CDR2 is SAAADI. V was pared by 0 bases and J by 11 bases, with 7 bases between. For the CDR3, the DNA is TGCGCCAGCAGTGAGTCGGGGCGGAAACTGTTTTTT. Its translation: CASSESGRKLFF.

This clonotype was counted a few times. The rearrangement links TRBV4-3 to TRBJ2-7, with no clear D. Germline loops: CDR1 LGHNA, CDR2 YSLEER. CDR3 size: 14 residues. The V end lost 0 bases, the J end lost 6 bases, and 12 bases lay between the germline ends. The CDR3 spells CASSQDWRPGEQYF. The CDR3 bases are TGCGCCAGCAGCCAAGATTGGCGACCGGGCGAGCAGTACTTC.

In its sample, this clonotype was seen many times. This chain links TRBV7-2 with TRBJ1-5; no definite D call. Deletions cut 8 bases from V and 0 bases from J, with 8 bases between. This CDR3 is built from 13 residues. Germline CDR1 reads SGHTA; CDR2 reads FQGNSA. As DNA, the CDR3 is TGTGCCAGCGGACTGTATAGCAATCAGCCCCAGCATTTT. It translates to CASGLYSNQPQHF.

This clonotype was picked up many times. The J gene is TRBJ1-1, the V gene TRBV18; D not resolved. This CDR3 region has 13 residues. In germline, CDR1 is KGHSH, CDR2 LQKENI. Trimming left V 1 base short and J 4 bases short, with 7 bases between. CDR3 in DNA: TGTGCCAGCTCACCACTCATTGCCACTGAAGCTTTCTTT. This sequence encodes CASSPLIATEAFF.

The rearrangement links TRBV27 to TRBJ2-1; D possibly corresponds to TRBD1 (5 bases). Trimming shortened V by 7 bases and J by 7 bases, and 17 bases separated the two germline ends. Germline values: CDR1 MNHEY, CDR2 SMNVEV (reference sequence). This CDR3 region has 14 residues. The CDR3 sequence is CASTKSSRANEQFF. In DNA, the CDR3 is TGTGCCAGCACCAAAAGCTCCAGGGCTAATGAGCAGTTCTTC.

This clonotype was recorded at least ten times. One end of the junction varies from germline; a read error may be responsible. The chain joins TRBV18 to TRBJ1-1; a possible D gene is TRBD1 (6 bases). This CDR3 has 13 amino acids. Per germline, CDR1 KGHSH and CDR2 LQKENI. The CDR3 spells CASSPGRDTEVFF. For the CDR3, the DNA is TGTGCCAGCTCACCGGGCAGGGACACTGAAGTTTTCTTT.

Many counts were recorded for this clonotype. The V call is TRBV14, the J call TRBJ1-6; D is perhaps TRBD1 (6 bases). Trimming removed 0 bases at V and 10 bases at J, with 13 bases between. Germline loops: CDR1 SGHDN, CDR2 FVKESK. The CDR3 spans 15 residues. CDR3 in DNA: TGTGCCAGCAGCCAAGACGGGGGGCTAGGATCACCCCTCCACTTT. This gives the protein CASSQDGGLGSPLHF.

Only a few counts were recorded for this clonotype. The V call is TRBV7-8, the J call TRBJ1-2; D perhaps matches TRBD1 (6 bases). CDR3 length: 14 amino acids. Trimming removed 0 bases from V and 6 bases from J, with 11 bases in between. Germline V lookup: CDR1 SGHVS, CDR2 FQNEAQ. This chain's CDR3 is CASSLAFPGDGYTF. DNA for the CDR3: TGTGCCAGCAGCTTAGCCTTTCCAGGGGATGGCTACACCTTC.